The 21 T cell receptor beta chains below were found in one sample sequenced in a study of long-term antiretroviral therapy in people with HIV. An immunoSEQ assay, version v3.0, was performed at survey level. The method was immunoSEQ multiplex PCR; TCRdb's version includes in-frame clones alone and lacks a portion of them. The data contain approximately 29,000 clones, 93% of them singletons. The sequencing used unsorted PBMCs, collected 6.2 years after starting antiretroviral therapy. The receptors stem from a man aged 35 to 55 with HIV.

The V and J genes are TRBV29-1 and TRBJ2-7; no definite D call. This CDR3 is built from 13 residues. Germline V lookup: CDR1 SQVTM, CDR2 ANQGSEA. Deletions cut 6 bases from V and 0 bases from J, with 12 bases between. The CDR3 spells CSVIGRRSYEQYF. CDR3 DNA: TGCAGCGTAATTGGACGTCGCTCCTACGAGCAGTACTTC.

V gene TRBV27 combines with J gene TRBJ1-1, with D unresolved. This CDR3 contains 12 residues. Germline V gene sequence: CDR1 MNHEY, CDR2 SMNVEV (reference sequence). V was cut by 2 bases and J by 5 bases, with 6 bases left in between. CDR3 in amino acids: CASSLRGTEAFF. The CDR3 nucleotides read TGTGCCAGCAGTTTAAGAGGGACTGAAGCTTTCTTT.

In this sample, this clone turned up once. The J gene is TRBJ2-5, the V gene TRBV28; maybe TRBD2 (6 bases). V lost 6 bases and J 2 bases, leaving 10 bases between the germline ends. The germline V gene encodes CDR1 MDHEN and CDR2 SYDVKM. The CDR3 length is 13 residues. CDR3 in DNA: TGTGCCAGCAGCAGGAGCGGGCAAGAGACCCAGTACTTC. Protein product: CASSRSGQETQYF.

The V gene is TRBV29-1, the J gene TRBJ2-5, with D uncertain. Trimming stripped 6 bases from V and 5 bases from J, with 13 bases between. The CDR3 has 12 residues. From germline, CDR1 is SQVTM and CDR2 ANQGSEA. The CDR3, as DNA: TGCAGCGTGAGCACGATGTTTGAGACCCAGTACTTC. Residues: CSVSTMFETQYF.

V gene TRBV30 combines with J gene TRBJ1-1; possible D gene TRBD1, 5 bases. From germline, CDR1 is GTSNPN and CDR2 SVGIG (reference sequence). The CDR3 is 13 residues long. Between the trimmed V and J ends, which lost 0 bases and 4 bases, there was a span of 9 bases. CDR3 in DNA: TGTGCCTGGAGTGTACTGGGGGGCACTGAAGCTTTCTTT. Translating it yields CAWSVLGGTEAFF. The full variable domain, completed using reference TRBV30 and TRBJ1-1, is SQTIHQWPATLVQPVGSPLSLECTVEGTSNPNLYWYRQAAGRGLQLLFYSVGIGQISSEVPQNLSASRPQDRQFILSSKKLLLSDSGFYLCAWSVLGGTEAFFGQGTRLTVV.

The gene calls are TRBV7-8 and TRBJ2-7, with 8 nucleotides matching TRBD1. The length of the CDR3 is 15 residues. Germline CDR1 reads SGHVS; CDR2 reads FQNEAQ. The J segment lost 3 bases and the V segment lost 5 bases, leaving 9 bases of the junction unmatched. The CDR3 coding sequence is TGTGCCAGCAGCATCCGGACAGGGCCCTTCTACGAGCAGTACTTC. This sequence encodes CASSIRTGPFYEQYF.

This sequence joins TRBV5-6 and TRBJ2-7; weak D call: TRBD1 (8 bases). The germline V gene has CDR1 SGHDT and CDR2 YYEEEE. The CDR3 consists of 15 residues. Trimming removed 1 base from V and 5 bases from J, with 16 bases in between. The CDR3 bases are TGTGCCAGCAGCTTGACCCTACAGGGGGGGGACGAGCAGTACTTC. It yields the protein CASSLTLQGGDEQYF.

J is TRBJ1-1 and V is TRBV6-5, with D hard to call. V was cut by 6 bases and J by 5 bases, with 13 bases left in between. CDR3 length: 13 residues. Germline lookup yields CDR1 MNHEY and CDR2 SVGAGI. CDR3 protein: CASRSPVGTEAFF. CDR3 coding DNA: TGTGCCAGCAGATCCCCGGTCGGAACTGAAGCTTTCTTT.

The CDR3 spells CASRLTPTGELFF. CDR3 in DNA: TGTGCCAGCAGACTTACGCCAACCGGGGAGCTGTTTTTT. This rearrangement joins TRBV7-6 to TRBJ2-2; D uncertain. Germline CDR1 and CDR2: SGHVS and FNYEAQ. The V gene lost 6 bases and the J gene lost 5 bases, with 10 bases spanning the gap. CDR3 length: 13 residues.

CDR3: CASSLEGGPSGQYF. The CDR3 bases are TGCGCCAGCAGCTTGGAGGGAGGGCCGTCGGGGCAGTACTTC. The rearrangement joins TRBV5-1 to TRBJ2-7; the match to TRBD2 covers 7 bases. Germline V lookup: CDR1 SGHRS, CDR2 YFSETQ. This CDR3 spans 14 amino acids. The V and J ends lost 0 bases and 9 bases, in that order; junction bases with no gene match: 9.

The V and J genes are TRBV2 and TRBJ2-5, with 10 nucleotides matching TRBD2. The CDR3 spans 19 residues. After removal of 3 bases from V and 1 base from J, the junction contained 14 bases not matched to a gene. Germline-derived CDR1 and CDR2 are SNHLY and FYNNEI. CDR3: CASSDPIAGGTYLQETQYF. For the CDR3, the DNA is TGTGCCAGCAGTGACCCCATAGCGGGAGGCACCTACCTCCAAGAGACCCAGTACTTC.

J is TRBJ1-2 and V is TRBV29-1; no reliable D call. The CDR3 is 13 amino acids. V was cut by 4 bases and J by 7 bases, with 16 bases left in between. Germline CDR1 is SQVTM and CDR2 is ANQGSEA. The CDR3 DNA is TGCAGCGTTGTAGATGGGGAAAGTGTTGGCTACACCTTC. Protein product: CSVVDGESVGYTF. The full variable domain, rest sourced from reference TRBV29-1 and TRBJ1-2, is SAVISQKPSRDICQRGTSLTIQCQVDSQVTMMFWYRQQPGQSLTLIATANQGSEATYESGFVIDKFPISRPNLTFSTLTVSNMSPEDSSIYLCSVVDGESVGYTFGSGTRLTVV.

The chain is built from TRBV19 and TRBJ2-5; either TRBD1 or TRBD2 may supply D (5 bases each). CDR1 is LNHDA and CDR2 is SQIVND in the germline V gene (reference sequence). CDR3 length: 15 amino acids. V was trimmed by 3 bases and J by 4 bases, leaving 15 bases between them. CDR3 region: CASSILGTARETQYF. DNA for the CDR3: TGTGCCAGTAGTATCCTCGGGACGGCGAGAGAGACCCAGTACTTC.

The J gene is TRBJ2-3, the V gene TRBV18; TRBD2 agrees at 10 bases. V lost 0 bases, J lost 11 bases, and 14 bases stayed unmatched. The germline V gene has CDR1 KGHSH and CDR2 LQKENI. The CDR3 is 17 residues long. This chain's CDR3 is CASSPPNSGGPSGRQYF. The CDR3 bases are TGTGCCAGCTCACCACCGAATAGCGGGGGGCCGTCCGGGAGGCAGTATTTT.

The chain employs TRBV9 and TRBJ2-7; 7 bases align to TRBD2. After removal of 2 bases from V and 3 bases from J, the junction contained 8 bases not matched to a gene. The germline CDR1 and CDR2 sequences are SGDLS and YYNGEE. This CDR3 has 15 residues. The CDR3 nucleotides read TGTGCCAGCAGCGTTAATTCAGCGGGGCACTACGAGCAGTACTTC. It codes for CASSVNSAGHYEQYF.

The chain carries TRBV27 and TRBJ1-2, with TRBD1 matching over 8 bases. After removal of 5 bases from V and 6 bases from J, the junction contained 14 bases not matched to a gene. The CDR3 has 16 residues. Germline V gives CDR1 MNHEY, CDR2 SMNVEV (reference sequence). The CDR3 region is CASSPERTGMTHGYTF. The CDR3, as DNA: TGTGCCAGCAGTCCAGAGAGGACAGGGATGACTCATGGCTACACCTTC.

The chain is built from TRBV6-6 and TRBJ2-5; a possible D gene is TRBD2 (6 bases). The CDR3 totals 14 residues. Germline CDR1 reads MNHNY; CDR2 reads SVGAGI (reference sequence). Trimming took off 8 bases at V and 2 bases at J, with 15 bases between the two ends. The CDR3 reads CASGGWGRQETQYF. CDR3 in DNA: TGTGCCAGCGGAGGGTGGGGTCGGCAAGAGACCCAGTACTTC.

Only one count was recorded for this clone. The chain is built from TRBV6-6 and TRBJ2-5; 7 bases are a match to TRBD1. Germline V gene lookup returns CDR1 MNHNY and CDR2 SVGAGI (reference sequence). This CDR3 comprises 15 residues. After removal of 5 bases from V and 5 bases from J, the junction contained 11 bases not matched to a gene. The CDR3: CASSPLQGPGETQYF. As DNA, the CDR3 is TGTGCCAGCAGTCCATTACAGGGGCCGGGGGAGACCCAGTACTTC.

The J gene is TRBJ2-2, the V gene TRBV11-3; D ambiguous. Between the trimmed V and J ends, which lost 4 bases and 2 bases, there was a span of 17 bases. Per germline, CDR1 SGHNT and CDR2 YENEEA. The CDR3 sequence is 17 residues long. The DNA of the CDR3 is TGTGCCAGCAGCTCCCCCGGTGAAGGGTTTAACACCGGGGAGCTGTTTTTT. Protein product: CASSSPGEGFNTGELFF.

The chain carries TRBV7-9 and TRBJ2-3, with a possible D match to TRBD2 (5 bases). V was shortened by 3 bases and J by 6 bases, with 16 bases between the two germline ends. CDR1 and CDR2 from the germline V gene are SEHNR and FQNEAQ (reference sequence). The CDR3 is 15 amino acids. In nucleotides, the CDR3 is TGTGCCAGCAGCTTTCCGATCGCGGGTCTCGATACGCAGTATTTT. Residues: CASSFPIAGLDTQYF. The whole variable domain, filled in from reference TRBV7-9 and TRBJ2-3, reads DTGVSQNPRHKITKRGQNVTFRCDPISEHNRLYWYRQTLGQGPEFLTYFQNEAQLEKSRLLSDRFSAERPKGSFSTLEIQRTEQGDSAMYLCASSFPIAGLDTQYFGPGTRLTVL.

This sequence joins TRBV6-5 and TRBJ1-2, with D perhaps matching TRBD1 (6 bases). Germline V gene sequence: CDR1 MNHEY, CDR2 SVGAGI. Trimming cost V 5 bases and J 5 bases, with 15 bases left between them. The CDR3 runs to 14 residues. The CDR3 loop reads CASSEDSPPYGYTF. DNA for the CDR3: TGTGCCAGCAGTGAGGACAGTCCGCCTTATGGCTACACCTTC.